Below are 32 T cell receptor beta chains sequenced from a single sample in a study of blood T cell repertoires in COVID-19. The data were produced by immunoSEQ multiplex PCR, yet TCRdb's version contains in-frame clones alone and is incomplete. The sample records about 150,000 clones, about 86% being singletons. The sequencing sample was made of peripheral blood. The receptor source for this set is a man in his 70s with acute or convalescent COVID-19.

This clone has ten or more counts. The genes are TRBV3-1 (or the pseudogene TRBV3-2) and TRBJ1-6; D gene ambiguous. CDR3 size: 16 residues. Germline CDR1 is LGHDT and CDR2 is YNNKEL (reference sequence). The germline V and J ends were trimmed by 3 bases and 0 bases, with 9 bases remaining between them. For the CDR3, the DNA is TGTGCCAGCAGCCACCGTAAGAGCTCCTATAATTCACCCCTCCACTTT. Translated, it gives CASSHRKSSYNSPLHF.

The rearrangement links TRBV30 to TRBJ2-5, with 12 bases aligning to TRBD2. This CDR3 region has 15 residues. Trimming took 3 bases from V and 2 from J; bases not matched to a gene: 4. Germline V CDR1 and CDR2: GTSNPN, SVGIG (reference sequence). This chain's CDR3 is CAWRTSGRGQETQYF. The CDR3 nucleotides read TGTGCCTGGAGGACTAGCGGGAGAGGGCAAGAGACCCAGTACTTC.

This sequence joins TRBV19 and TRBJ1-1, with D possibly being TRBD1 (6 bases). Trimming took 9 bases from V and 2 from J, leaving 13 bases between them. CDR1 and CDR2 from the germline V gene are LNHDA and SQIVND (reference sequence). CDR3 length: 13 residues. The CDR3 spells CASEDRFNTEAFF. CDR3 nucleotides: TGTGCCAGCGAGGACAGATTTAACACTGAAGCTTTCTTT. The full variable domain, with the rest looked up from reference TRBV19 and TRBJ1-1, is DGGITQSPKYLFRKEGQNVTLSCEQNLNHDAMYWYRQDPGQGLRLIYYSQIVNDFQKGDIAEGYSVSREKKESFPLTVTSAQKNPTAFYLCASEDRFNTEAFFGQGTRLTVV.

In DNA form, the CDR3 reads TGCGCCAGCAGCCAAGATCTACCGGGACAGGGGGCGCACACTGAAGCTTTCTTT. It encodes CASSQDLPGQGAHTEAFF. The V gene is TRBV4-3, the J gene TRBJ1-1; 12 bases align to TRBD1. V was pared by 0 bases and J by 3 bases, with 8 bases of the junction left unmatched. Germline CDR1 is LGHNA and CDR2 is YSLEER. The CDR3 is 18 residues long.

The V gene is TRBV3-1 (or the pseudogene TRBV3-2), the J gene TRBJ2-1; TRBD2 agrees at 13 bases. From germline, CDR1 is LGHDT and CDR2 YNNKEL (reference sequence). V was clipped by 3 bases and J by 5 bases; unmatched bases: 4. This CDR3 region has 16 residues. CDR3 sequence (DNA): TGTGCCAGCAGCCACCCCGGGACTAGCGGGGACAATGAGCAGTTCTTC. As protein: CASSHPGTSGDNEQFF.

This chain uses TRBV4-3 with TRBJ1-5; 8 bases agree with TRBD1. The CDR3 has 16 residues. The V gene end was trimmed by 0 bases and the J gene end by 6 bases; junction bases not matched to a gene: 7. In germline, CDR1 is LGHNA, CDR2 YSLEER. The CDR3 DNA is TGCGCCAGCAGCCAAGATTTGACAGGGGCAGGTCAGCCCCAGCATTTT. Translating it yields CASSQDLTGAGQPQHF.

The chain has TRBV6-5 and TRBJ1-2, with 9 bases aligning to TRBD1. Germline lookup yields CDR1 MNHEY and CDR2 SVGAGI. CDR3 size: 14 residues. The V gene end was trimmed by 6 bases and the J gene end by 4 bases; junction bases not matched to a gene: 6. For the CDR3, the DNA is TGTGCCAGCAGGGCGACAGGGGGGATCTATGGCTACACCTTC. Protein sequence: CASRATGGIYGYTF.

CDR3 nucleotide sequence: TGTGCCAGCAGCTTAGGAACAGGGAATCAGCCCCAGCATTTT. It yields the protein CASSLGTGNQPQHF. The J gene is TRBJ1-5, the V gene TRBV7-8; D possibly corresponds to TRBD1 (6 bases). This CDR3 is 14 amino acids long. Germline V lookup: CDR1 SGHVS, CDR2 FQNEAQ. The V end was cut by 1 base, the J end by 4 bases, with 8 bases between.

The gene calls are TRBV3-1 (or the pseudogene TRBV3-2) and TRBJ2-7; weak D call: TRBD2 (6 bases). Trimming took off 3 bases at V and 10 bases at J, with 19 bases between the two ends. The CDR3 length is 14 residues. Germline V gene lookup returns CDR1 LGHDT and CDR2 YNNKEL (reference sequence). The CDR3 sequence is CASSQGSRGIQQYF. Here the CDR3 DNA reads TGTGCCAGCAGCCAGGGGTCGCGCGGGATTCAACAGTACTTC.

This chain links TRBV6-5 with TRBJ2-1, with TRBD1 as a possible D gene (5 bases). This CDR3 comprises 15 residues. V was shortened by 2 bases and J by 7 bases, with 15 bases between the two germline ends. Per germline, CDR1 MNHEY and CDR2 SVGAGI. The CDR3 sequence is CASSYVLGQRNEQFF. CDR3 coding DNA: TGTGCCAGCAGTTACGTACTCGGACAACGGAATGAGCAGTTCTTC.

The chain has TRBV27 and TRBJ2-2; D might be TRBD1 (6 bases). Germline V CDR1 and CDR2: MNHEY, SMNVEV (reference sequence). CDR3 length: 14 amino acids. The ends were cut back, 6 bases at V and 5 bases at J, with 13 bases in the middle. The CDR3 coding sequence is TGTGCCAGCAGGAGCAGCACAGGGACCGGGGAGCTGTTTTTT. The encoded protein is CASRSSTGTGELFF.

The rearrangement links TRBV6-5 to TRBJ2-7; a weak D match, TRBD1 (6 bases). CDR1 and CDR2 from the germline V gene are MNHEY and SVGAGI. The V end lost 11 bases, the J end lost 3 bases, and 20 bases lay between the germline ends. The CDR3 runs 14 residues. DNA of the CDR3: TGTGCCGCGTCTAACTCGGGACACCTCTACGAGCAGTACTTC. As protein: CAASNSGHLYEQYF.

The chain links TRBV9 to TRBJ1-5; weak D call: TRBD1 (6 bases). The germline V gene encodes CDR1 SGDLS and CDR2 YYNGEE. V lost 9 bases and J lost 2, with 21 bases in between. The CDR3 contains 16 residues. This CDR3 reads CAIQFRGGLGNQPQHF. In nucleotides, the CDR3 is TGTGCCATCCAGTTTAGGGGGGGATTGGGCAATCAGCCCCAGCATTTT.

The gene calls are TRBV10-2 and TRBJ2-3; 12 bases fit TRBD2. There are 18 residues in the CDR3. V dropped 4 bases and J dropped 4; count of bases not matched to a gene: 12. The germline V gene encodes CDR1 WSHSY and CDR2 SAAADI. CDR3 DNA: TGCGCCAGCAGTGTCCCGACTAGCGGGAGAAATAATCCAGATACGCAGTATTTT. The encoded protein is CASSVPTSGRNNPDTQYF.

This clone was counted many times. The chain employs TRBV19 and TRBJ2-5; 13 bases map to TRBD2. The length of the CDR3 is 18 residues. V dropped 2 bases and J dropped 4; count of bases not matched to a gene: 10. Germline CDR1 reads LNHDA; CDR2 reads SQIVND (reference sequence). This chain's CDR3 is CASSIRGLAGSHGETQYF. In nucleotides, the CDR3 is TGTGCCAGTAGTATACGGGGACTAGCGGGGTCCCACGGAGAGACCCAGTACTTC.

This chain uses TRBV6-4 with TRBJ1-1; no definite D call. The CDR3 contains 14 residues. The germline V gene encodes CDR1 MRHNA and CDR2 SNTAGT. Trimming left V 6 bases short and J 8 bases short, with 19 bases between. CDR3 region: CASREGLWSGEAFF. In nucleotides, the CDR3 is TGTGCCAGCAGAGAGGGTCTGTGGTCGGGGGAAGCTTTCTTT.

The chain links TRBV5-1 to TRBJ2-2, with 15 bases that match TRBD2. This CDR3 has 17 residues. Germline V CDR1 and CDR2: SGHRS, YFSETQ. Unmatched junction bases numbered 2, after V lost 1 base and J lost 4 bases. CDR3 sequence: CASSLRTSGRATGELFF. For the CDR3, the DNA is TGCGCCAGCAGCTTGCGGACTAGCGGGAGGGCCACCGGGGAGCTGTTTTTT.

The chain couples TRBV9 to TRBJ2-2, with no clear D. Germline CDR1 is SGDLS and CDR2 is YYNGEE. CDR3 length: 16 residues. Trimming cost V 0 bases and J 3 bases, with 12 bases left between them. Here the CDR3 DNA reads TGTGCCAGCAGCGTAGTTCCAGGTTTGGACACCGGGGAGCTGTTTTTT. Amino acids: CASSVVPGLDTGELFF.

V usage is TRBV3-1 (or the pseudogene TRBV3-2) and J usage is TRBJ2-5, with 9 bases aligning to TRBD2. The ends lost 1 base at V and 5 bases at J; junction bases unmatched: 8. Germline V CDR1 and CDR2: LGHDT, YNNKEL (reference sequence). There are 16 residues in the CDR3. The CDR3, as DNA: TGTGCCAGCAGCCAAGTACGCGCGGGAGGGCCGGAGACCCAGTACTTC. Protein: CASSQVRAGGPETQYF.

The CDR3 DNA reads as TGTGCCAGTAGTGCGACAGGGGGCTACGAGCAGTACTTC. Translated, it gives CASSATGGYEQYF. The chain joins TRBV19 to TRBJ2-7; 9 bases agree with TRBD1. V gave up 5 bases and J gave up 3 bases; unmatched junction bases: 2. Germline V gene lookup returns CDR1 LNHDA and CDR2 SQIVND (reference sequence). This CDR3 has 13 amino acids.

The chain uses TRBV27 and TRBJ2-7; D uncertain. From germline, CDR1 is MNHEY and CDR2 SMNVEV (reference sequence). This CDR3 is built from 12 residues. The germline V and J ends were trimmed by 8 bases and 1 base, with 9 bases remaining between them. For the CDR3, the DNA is TGTGCCAGCTCCGACTTATCCTACGAGCAGTACTTC. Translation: CASSDLSYEQYF.

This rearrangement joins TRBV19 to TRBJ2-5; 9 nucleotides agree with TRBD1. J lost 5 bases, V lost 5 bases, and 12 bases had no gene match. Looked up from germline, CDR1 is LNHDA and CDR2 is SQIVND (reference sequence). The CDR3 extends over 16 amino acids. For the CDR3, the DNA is TGTGCCAGTAGTCCCCTGGGACAGGGCCTGAAGGAGACCCAGTACTTC. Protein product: CASSPLGQGLKETQYF.

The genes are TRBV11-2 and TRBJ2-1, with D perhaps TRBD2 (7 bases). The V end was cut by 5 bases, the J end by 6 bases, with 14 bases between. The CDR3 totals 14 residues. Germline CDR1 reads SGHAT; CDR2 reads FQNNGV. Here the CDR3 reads CASSPVGGANEQFF. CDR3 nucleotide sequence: TGTGCCAGCAGCCCAGTTGGGGGGGCCAATGAGCAGTTCTTC.

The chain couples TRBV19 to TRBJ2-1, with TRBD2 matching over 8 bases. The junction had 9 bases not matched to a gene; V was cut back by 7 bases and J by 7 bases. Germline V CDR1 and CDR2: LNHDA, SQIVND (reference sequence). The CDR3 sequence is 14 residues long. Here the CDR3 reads CASNDIGGGNEQFF. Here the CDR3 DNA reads TGTGCCAGTAACGATATTGGCGGGGGGAATGAGCAGTTCTTC.

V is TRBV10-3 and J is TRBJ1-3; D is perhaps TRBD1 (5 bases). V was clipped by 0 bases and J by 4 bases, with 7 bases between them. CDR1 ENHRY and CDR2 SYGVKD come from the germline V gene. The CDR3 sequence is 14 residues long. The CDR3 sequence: CAISESRVGNTIYF. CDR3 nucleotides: TGTGCCATCAGTGAGTCCAGGGTGGGAAACACCATATATTTT.

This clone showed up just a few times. The CDR3 loop is CASSRVTSTGELFF. The CDR3 region has the DNA TGTGCCAGCAGCCGGGTAACTAGCACCGGGGAGCTGTTTTTT. The V gene is TRBV7-3, the J gene TRBJ2-2, with D perhaps matching TRBD2 (5 bases). V lost 5 bases and J lost 4, with 11 bases in between. Germline V gene data show CDR1 as SGHTA and CDR2 as FQGTGA. This CDR3 is 14 amino acids long. The complete variable domain, with remaining parts taken from reference TRBV7-3 and TRBJ2-2, reads GAGVSQTPSNKVTEKGKYVELRCDPISGHTALYWYRQSLGQGPEFLIYFQGTGAADDSGLPNDRFFAVRPEGSVSTLKIQRTERGDSAVYLCASSRVTSTGELFFGEGSRLTVL.

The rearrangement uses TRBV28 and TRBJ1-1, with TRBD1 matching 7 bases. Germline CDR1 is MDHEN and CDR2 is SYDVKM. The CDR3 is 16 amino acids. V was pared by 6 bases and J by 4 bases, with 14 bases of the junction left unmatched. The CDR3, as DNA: TGTGCCAGCAGCCCCTTGGGAGAGCCAGGGGGCACTGAAGCTTTCTTT. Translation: CASSPLGEPGGTEAFF.

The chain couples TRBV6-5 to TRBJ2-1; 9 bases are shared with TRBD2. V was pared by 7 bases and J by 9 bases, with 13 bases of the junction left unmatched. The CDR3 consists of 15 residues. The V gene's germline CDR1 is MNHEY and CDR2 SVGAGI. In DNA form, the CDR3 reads TGTGCCAGCAAGAAAGTAGCGGGAGCGACTCGTGAGCAGTTCTTC. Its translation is CASKKVAGATREQFF.

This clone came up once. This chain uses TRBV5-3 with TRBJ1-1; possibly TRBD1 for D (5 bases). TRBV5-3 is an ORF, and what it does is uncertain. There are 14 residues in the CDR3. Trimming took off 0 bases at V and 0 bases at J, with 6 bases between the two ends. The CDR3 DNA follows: TGTGCCAGAAGCTTGGGCAGGGTGAACACTGAAGCTTTCTTT. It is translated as CARSLGRVNTEAFF.

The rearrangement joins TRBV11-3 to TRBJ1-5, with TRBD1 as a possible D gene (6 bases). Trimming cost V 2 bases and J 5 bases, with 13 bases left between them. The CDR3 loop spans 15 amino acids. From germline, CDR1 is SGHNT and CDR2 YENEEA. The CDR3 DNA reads TGTGCCAGCAGCTTACTTAGGGAGGGGGATCAGCCCCAGCATTTT. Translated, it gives CASSLLREGDQPQHF. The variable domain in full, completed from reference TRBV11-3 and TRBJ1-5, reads EAGVVQSPRYKIIEKKQPVAFWCNPISGHNTLYWYLQNLGQGPELLIRYENEEAVDDSQLPKDRFSAERLKGVDSTLKIQPAELGDSAVYLCASSLLREGDQPQHFGDGTRLSIL.

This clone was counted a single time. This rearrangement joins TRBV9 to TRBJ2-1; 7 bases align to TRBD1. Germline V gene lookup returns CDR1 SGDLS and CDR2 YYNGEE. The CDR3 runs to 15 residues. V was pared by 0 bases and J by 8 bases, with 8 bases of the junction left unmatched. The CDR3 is CASSVETGWVDEQFF. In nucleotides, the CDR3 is TGTGCCAGCAGCGTAGAGACAGGGTGGGTCGATGAGCAGTTCTTC.

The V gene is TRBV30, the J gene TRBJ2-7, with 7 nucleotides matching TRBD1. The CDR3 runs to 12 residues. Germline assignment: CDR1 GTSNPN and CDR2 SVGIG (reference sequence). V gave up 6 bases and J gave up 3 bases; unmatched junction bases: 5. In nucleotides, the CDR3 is TGTGCCTGTGAGGACAGGAACTACGAGCAGTACTTC. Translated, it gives CACEDRNYEQYF. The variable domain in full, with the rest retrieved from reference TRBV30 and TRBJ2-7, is SQTIHQWPATLVQPVGSPLSLECTVEGTSNPNLYWYRQAAGRGLQLLFYSVGIGQISSEVPQNLSASRPQDRQFILSSKKLLLSDSGFYLCACEDRNYEQYFGPGTRLTVT.